The sequence of this TCR beta chain was determined in a study of OX40 agonist ivuxolimab in advanced cancers. Study overall: Each patient was given ivuxolimab into a vein every 2 weeks, at 0.01 to 10 mg/kg. Among those enrolled, mean age was around 55 years (range roughly 20 to 85) and about 81% were male.

Study findings and constraints: Near-lowest levels of clonal expansion characterized partial responders at 0.1-3.0 mg/kg.

This clone was observed at least ten times. Its target is not known. The CDR3 is 15 amino acids. Per the germline V gene, CDR1 is MDHEN and CDR2 is SYDVKM. V lost 5 bases to trimming and J lost 10 bases; unmatched junction nucleotides: 11. Sequenced by immunoSEQ multiplex PCR; TCRdb stores in-frame clones only, minus some. The sample lists tens of thousands of clones, 87% occurring once. The receptor was derived from an adult with an advanced solid tumor such as melanoma, head and neck, liver or kidney cancer. V is TRBV28 and J is TRBJ2-1; 10 bases map to TRBD2. The sample was CD4+ or CD8+ T cells sorted from blood, taken in a trial of the OX40 agonist ivuxolimab. CDR3 DNA: TGTGCCAGCAGTGGGCTCGCAGCGGGAGGGACGGAGCAGTTCTTC. Amino acid sequence: CASSGLAAGGTEQFF.